The 22 T cell receptor beta chains below were found in one sample sequenced in a study of CD8 T cells in ankylosing spondylitis. Points from the study as a whole: A motif of seven or eight highly homologous TCR beta variants was seen as apparently characteristic of ankylosing spondylitis blood.

Their cognate antigens are unknown. TCRdb reprocessed the 5' RACE reads via MiXCR and lists one record per CDR3 protein. The sample holds 75,000 to 95,000 distinct CDR3 sequences, roughly 8.5% seen once. Sequences were obtained from blood, either unsorted or a sorted T cell fraction (not recorded which). The receptors come from a male donor with ankylosing spondylitis.

In this sample, this clonotype turned up a few times. The chain combines TRBV5-1 with TRBJ2-3; no firm D call. This CDR3 has 12 residues. Germline assignment: CDR1 SGHRS and CDR2 YFSETQ. The V end was cut by 4 bases, the J end by 3 bases, with 6 bases between. DNA of the CDR3: TGCGCCAGCAGCCGCCCGACAGATACGCAGTATTTT. Translated: CASSRPTDTQYF.

Note on this clonotype: One end of the junction does not line up with germline, which may come from a read error. The chain is built from TRBV28 and TRBJ1-5, with D perhaps TRBD1 (6 bases). The CDR3 loop spans 13 amino acids. The V gene's germline CDR1 is MDHEN and CDR2 SYDVKM. The CDR3 here is CASIVRGNPPQHF. CDR3 coding DNA: TGTGCCAGCATCGTTAGGGGGAATCCGCCCCAGCATTTT.

This clonotype was observed a few times. The gene calls are TRBV5-6 and TRBJ2-7; unclear D gene. In germline, CDR1 is SGHDT, CDR2 YYEEEE. The V end lost 4 bases, the J end lost 2 bases, and 13 bases lay between the germline ends. The CDR3 length is 14 residues. CDR3 DNA: TGTGCCAGCAGCCCCCCCGGGTCAACCTACGAGCAGTACGTC. Its translation is CASSPPGSTYEQYV.

The rearrangement links TRBV6-1 to TRBJ2-7; unclear D gene. The V gene lost 3 bases and the J gene lost 2 bases, with 8 bases spanning the gap. CDR3 length: 13 amino acids. CDR1 MNHNS and CDR2 SASEGT come from the germline V gene. CDR3 amino acids: CASSDITPYEQYV. The CDR3 region has the DNA TGTGCCAGCAGTGACATAACCCCCTACGAGCAGTACGTC.

There are a few counts of this clonotype. The CDR3 nucleotides read TGTGCCAGCAGCCAGGGACTACCGAATGAGCAGTTCTTC. As protein: CASSQGLPNEQFF. The genes are TRBV3-1 and TRBJ2-1; 7 bases are shared with TRBD2. Germline V CDR1 and CDR2: LGHDT, YNNKEL (reference sequence). Trimming removed 3 bases from V and 7 bases from J; junction bases left unmatched: 3. The CDR3 covers 13 residues.

This clonotype was counted a few times. The rearrangement uses TRBV15 and TRBJ1-1; TRBD1 might be the D (5 bases). V was trimmed by 0 bases and J by 1 base, leaving 18 bases between them. The CDR3 runs 18 residues. The germline V gene encodes CDR1 LNHNV and CDR2 YYDKDF (reference sequence). CDR3 nucleotides: TGTGCCACCAGCAGAGATATCGAGGTGAGACAGCCGAACACTGAAGCTTTCTTT. It codes for CATSRDIEVRQPNTEAFF.

This clonotype was observed many times. This chain joins TRBV29-1 and TRBJ1-1; D is ambiguous. The CDR3 spans 14 residues. CDR1 is SQVTM, CDR2 ANQGSEA, per germline. Between the trimmed V and J ends, which lost 1 base and 0 bases, there was a span of 9 bases. The CDR3 sequence is CSVEGVPMNTEAFF. The CDR3 bases are TGCAGCGTTGAAGGTGTTCCAATGAACACTGAAGCTTTCTTT.

This clonotype was observed a few times. The chain has TRBV14 and TRBJ2-6; TRBD1 or TRBD2 may be the D gene (6 bases each). The CDR3 is made up of 16 amino acids. CDR1 is SGHDN, CDR2 FVKESK, per germline. Deletions cut 0 bases from V and 5 bases from J, with 11 bases between. DNA of the CDR3: TGTGCCAGCAGCCAAGACAGGGGAGGCTGGGCCAACGTCCTGACTTTC. As protein: CASSQDRGGWANVLTF.

The chain joins TRBV6-1 to TRBJ2-7, with 7 nucleotides matching TRBD1. The CDR3 spans 13 residues. V was pared by 3 bases and J by 4 bases, with 3 bases of the junction left unmatched. Germline V gene sequence: CDR1 MNHNS, CDR2 SASEGT. CDR3 in amino acids: CASSDEGAYEQYV. The CDR3 region has the DNA TGTGCCAGCAGTGACGAGGGGGCGTACGAGCAGTACGTC.

This clonotype has at least ten counts. V usage is TRBV5-1 and J usage is TRBJ1-5, with D possibly being TRBD1 (5 bases). The germline V gene encodes CDR1 SGHRS and CDR2 YFSETQ. V lost 0 bases and J lost 5, with 6 bases in between. There are 13 residues in the CDR3. CDR3 region: CASSLGGDQPQHF. The DNA of the CDR3 is TGCGCCAGCAGCTTGGGAGGGGATCAGCCCCAGCATTTT. Full variable domain (outside the CDR3, taken from reference TRBV5-1 and TRBJ1-5): KAGVTQTPRYLIKTRGQQVTLSCSPISGHRSVSWYQQTPGQGLQFLFEYFSETQRNKGNFPGRFSGRQFSNSRSEMNVSTLELGDSALYLCASSLGGDQPQHFGDGTRLSIL.

This clonotype was recorded many times. J is TRBJ2-7 and V is TRBV12-3 or TRBV12-4, with D unresolved. The CDR3 is made up of 11 amino acids. Deletions cut 5 bases from V and 0 bases from J, with 2 bases between. CDR3 amino acids: CASSNSYEQYV. CDR3 coding DNA: TGTGCCAGCAGTAACTCCTACGAGCAGTACGTC.

This clonotype appeared many times. The chain employs TRBV13 and TRBJ1-2; unclear D gene. V was clipped by 0 bases and J by 0 bases, with 8 bases between them. CDR3 length equals 15 residues. The V gene's germline CDR1 is PRHDT and CDR2 FYEKMQ (reference sequence). CDR3 sequence (DNA): TGTGCCAGCAGCTTAGGACGGGTAGCTAACTATGGCTACACCTTC. It translates to CASSLGRVANYGYTF.

Here the CDR3 reads CASRRKGTEAFF. As DNA, the CDR3 is TGTGCCAGCAGGCGGAAGGGCACTGAAGCTTTCTTT. This chain connects TRBV9 to TRBJ1-1; D call uncertain. The CDR3 extends over 12 amino acids. CDR1 is SGDLS and CDR2 is YYNGEE in the germline V gene. The V end was cut by 5 bases, the J end by 4 bases, with 9 bases between.

The V gene is TRBV7-8, the J gene TRBJ2-3; 10 nucleotides match TRBD1. Germline assignment: CDR1 SGHVS and CDR2 FQNEAQ. This CDR3 region has 17 residues. Trimming cost V 4 bases and J 3 bases; bases outside gene matches: 10. This CDR3 is CASSSTSGTGVTDTQYF. The CDR3 DNA follows: TGTGCCAGCAGCTCCACATCCGGGACAGGGGTGACAGATACGCAGTATTTT.

This clonotype was seen a handful of times. The gene calls are TRBV24-1 and TRBJ1-2; D gene unclear. The CDR3 has 13 amino acids. Trimming shortened V by 1 base and J by 5 bases, and 7 bases separated the two germline ends. Per the germline V gene, CDR1 is KGHDR and CDR2 is SFDVKD. The CDR3 protein is CATSDFEDYGYTF. The DNA of the CDR3 is TGTGCCACCAGTGATTTCGAGGATTATGGCTACACCTTC.

V and J are TRBV11-2 and TRBJ2-3; 9 bases align to TRBD2. CDR1 SGHAT and CDR2 FQNNGV come from the germline V gene. Trimming cost V 5 bases and J 3 bases; bases outside gene matches: 9. The CDR3 length is 16 residues. CDR3 region: CASSTVAGELTDTQYF. Here the CDR3 DNA reads TGTGCCAGCAGCACAGTAGCGGGAGAGCTGACAGATACGCAGTATTTT.

Ten or more counts support this clonotype. The chain employs TRBV27 and TRBJ1-5; D is ambiguous. The CDR3 is made up of 12 amino acids. Per the germline V gene, CDR1 is MNHEY and CDR2 is SMNVEV (reference sequence). The V end lost 4 bases, the J end lost 4 bases, and 5 bases lay between the germline ends. CDR3 sequence: CASSSQNQPQHF. The DNA of the CDR3 is TGTGCCAGCAGTTCACAAAATCAGCCCCAGCATTTT.

This clonotype was observed a handful of times. The chain has TRBV6-4 and TRBJ2-1; D not certain. Germline CDR1 reads MRHNA; CDR2 reads SNTAGT. The CDR3 loop spans 13 amino acids. V was shortened by 4 bases and J by 3 bases, with 7 bases between the two germline ends. CDR3 region: CASSGADYNEQFF. CDR3 DNA: TGTGCCAGCAGTGGGGCAGACTACAATGAGCAGTTCTTC.

This clonotype has at least ten counts. The chain is built from TRBV2 and TRBJ2-3; 8 nucleotides align to TRBD1. In germline, CDR1 is SNHLY, CDR2 FYNNEI. V shed 8 bases, J shed 2 bases, and the junction held 6 bases outside the gene matches. The CDR3 loop spans 14 amino acids. CDR3 in amino acids: CASFRTGTTDTQYF. The CDR3 bases are TGTGCCAGCTTCCGGACAGGGACCACAGATACGCAGTATTTT.

V gene TRBV19 combines with J gene TRBJ1-1; 7 nucleotides agree with TRBD1. Per germline, CDR1 LNHDA and CDR2 SQIVND (reference sequence). This CDR3 contains 14 residues. V shed 6 bases and J 2 bases; nucleotides not matched to a gene: 6. CDR3 nucleotide sequence: TGTGCCAGTAGAAAGGGGACAGATAACACTGAAGCTTTCTTT. Protein product: CASRKGTDNTEAFF. Based on the CDR3 plus reference TRBV19 and TRBJ1-1, the full variable domain is DGGITQSPKYLFRKEGQNVTLSCEQNLNHDAMYWYRQDPGQGLRLIYYSQIVNDFQKGDIAEGYSVSREKKESFPLTVTSAQKNPTAFYLCASRKGTDNTEAFFGQGTRLTVV.

The V call is TRBV3-1, the J call TRBJ1-1, with unresolved D. Trimming left V 5 bases short and J 1 base short, with 20 bases between. CDR3 length: 17 residues. Germline V lookup: CDR1 LGHDT, CDR2 YNNKEL (reference sequence). The CDR3 DNA reads as TGTGCCAGCAGCAAGCAGGTCCGCGAGACGCAGAACACTGAAGCTTTCTTT. Translating gives CASSKQVRETQNTEAFF.

This chain links TRBV5-1 with TRBJ2-1, with D hard to call. CDR3 length equals 14 residues. Trimming removed 6 bases from V and 3 bases from J, with 13 bases in between. CDR1 SGHRS and CDR2 YFSETQ come from the germline V gene. This CDR3 reads CASIPQLDYNEQFF. DNA for the CDR3: TGCGCCAGCATCCCACAGCTCGACTACAATGAGCAGTTCTTC.